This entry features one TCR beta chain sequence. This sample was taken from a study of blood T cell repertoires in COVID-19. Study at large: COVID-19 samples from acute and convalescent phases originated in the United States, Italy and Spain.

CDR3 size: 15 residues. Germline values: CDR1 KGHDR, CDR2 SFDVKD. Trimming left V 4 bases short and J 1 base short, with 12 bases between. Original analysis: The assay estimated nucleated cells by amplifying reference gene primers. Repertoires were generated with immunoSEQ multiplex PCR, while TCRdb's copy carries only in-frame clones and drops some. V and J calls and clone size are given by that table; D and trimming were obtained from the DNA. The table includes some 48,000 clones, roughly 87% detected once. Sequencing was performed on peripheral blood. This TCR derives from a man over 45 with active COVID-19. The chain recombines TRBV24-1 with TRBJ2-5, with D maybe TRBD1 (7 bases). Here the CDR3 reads CATSDAGQLQETQYF. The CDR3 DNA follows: TGTGCCACCAGTGACGCGGGACAGCTCCAAGAGACCCAGTACTTC.